Given below is one TCR beta chain in context. This sample was taken from a study of blood T cells in healthy people across ages. Trimming took 2 bases from V and 1 from J, leaving 8 bases between them. The CDR3 consists of 15 residues. Per the germline V gene, CDR1 is SGHTA and CDR2 is FQGNSA. Through a sample-barcoded 5' primer and a J-beta primer mix, a second PCR was run for roughly 6 to 12 cycles. TCRdb reanalysed the 5' RACE reads using MiXCR and keeps one entry per CDR3 protein. Among more than 500,000 distinct CDR3 sequences listed, about 28% were seen once. This sample also belongs to another study, concerning T cells of mothers and their children.

Sequenced: blood. The source is a boy aged 2 to 9 in good health. This sequence joins TRBV7-2 and TRBJ2-2, with a tentative D call TRBD2 (6 bases). The CDR3 nucleotides are TGTGCCAGCAGCTTAAGTAGCGGGAACACCGGGGAGCTGTTTTTT. Its translation is CASSLSSGNTGELFF.